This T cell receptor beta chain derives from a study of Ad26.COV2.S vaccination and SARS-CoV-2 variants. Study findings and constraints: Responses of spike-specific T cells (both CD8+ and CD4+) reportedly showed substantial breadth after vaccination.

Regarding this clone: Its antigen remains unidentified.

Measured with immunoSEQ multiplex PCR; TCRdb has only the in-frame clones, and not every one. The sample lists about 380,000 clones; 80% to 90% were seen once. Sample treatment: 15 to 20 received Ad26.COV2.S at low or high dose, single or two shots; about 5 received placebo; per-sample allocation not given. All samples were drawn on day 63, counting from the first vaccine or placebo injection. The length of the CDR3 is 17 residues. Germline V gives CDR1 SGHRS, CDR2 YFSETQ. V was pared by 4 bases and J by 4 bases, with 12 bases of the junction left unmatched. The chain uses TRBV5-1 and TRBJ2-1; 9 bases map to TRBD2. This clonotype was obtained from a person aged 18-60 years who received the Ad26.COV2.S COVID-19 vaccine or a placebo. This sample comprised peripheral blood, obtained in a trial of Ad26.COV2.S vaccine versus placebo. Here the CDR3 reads CASSASAGGNLYNEQFF. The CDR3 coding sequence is TGCGCCAGCAGCGCCTCAGCGGGGGGTAACCTATACAATGAGCAGTTCTTC.